The rows below give T cell receptor beta chains drawn from one sample of a study of OX40 agonist ivuxolimab in advanced cancers. Sequenced by immunoSEQ multiplex PCR; TCRdb stores in-frame clones only, minus some. The repertoire holds roughly 48,000 clones, more than 75% seen once, with roughly 9.9% in the top ten. This material consisted of CD4+ or CD8+ T cells sorted from blood, taken in a trial of the OX40 agonist ivuxolimab. The source is an adult with an advanced solid tumor such as melanoma, head and neck, liver or kidney cancer. The CDR3 runs from the conserved cysteine through the conserved F or W. Fields, in order: D gene, clone size, CDR3 length, V gene, J gene, CDR3 protein, CDR3 DNA. The D gene is left open where the match is weak. The size field is filled for only some rows; it gives once, few, many or a size class.

D: NA; size: NA; length: 16; V: TRBV7-8; J: TRBJ1-5; CDR3: CASSFDTLYGNQPQHF; DNA: TGTGCCAGCAGCTTTGACACCCTGTACGGCAATCAGCCCCAGCATTTT
D: TRBD2; size: NA; length: 16; V: TRBV11-3; J: TRBJ2-2; CDR3: CASSSGLAGGAGELFF; DNA: TGTGCCAGCAGCTCGGGACTAGCGGGAGGGGCCGGGGAGCTGTTTTTT
D: NA; size: once; length: 14; V: TRBV7-9; J: TRBJ2-5; CDR3: CASSLGGFGSPQYF; DNA: TGTGCCAGCAGCTTAGGCGGCTTCGGGAGCCCCCAGTACTTC
D: TRBD1; size: NA; length: 13; V: TRBV5-5; J: TRBJ2-3; CDR3: CASSFTGGDTQYF; DNA: TGTGCCAGCAGCTTCACAGGGGGAGATACGCAGTATTTT
D: NA; size: NA; length: 14; V: TRBV7-9; J: TRBJ1-4; CDR3: CASSREGNSEKLFF; DNA: TGTGCCAGCAGTCGAGAAGGTAACAGTGAAAAACTGTTTTTT
D: TRBD2; size: NA; length: 17; V: TRBV5-1; J: TRBJ2-1; CDR3: CASSRTSGFSSYNEQFF; DNA: TGCGCCAGCAGCAGGACTAGCGGGTTTAGCTCCTACAATGAGCAGTTCTTC
D: NA; size: NA; length: 13; V: TRBV28; J: TRBJ1-2; CDR3: CASRPTGRGRNTF; DNA: TGTGCCAGCAGGCCCACAGGCCGAGGAAGGAACACCTTC
D: NA; size: NA; length: 15; V: TRBV7-2; J: TRBJ2-7; CDR3: CASSPRDIQGLEQYF; DNA: TGTGCCAGCAGCCCGAGGGACATCCAGGGTCTCGAGCAGTACTTC
D: TRBD1; size: NA; length: 17; V: TRBV4-2; J: TRBJ2-1; CDR3: CASSQELTGGAPDEQFF; DNA: TGTGCCAGCAGCCAGGAGTTGACAGGGGGCGCCCCCGATGAGCAGTTCTTC
D: TRBD2; size: once; length: 15; V: TRBV15; J: TRBJ2-7; CDR3: CATSQRSGGRNEQYF; DNA: TGTGCCACCAGCCAGAGGAGCGGGGGAAGGAACGAGCAGTACTTC
D: NA; size: few; length: 17; V: TRBV5-1; J: TRBJ2-1; CDR3: CASSLNPPGLVYNEQFF; DNA: TGCGCCAGCAGCTTGAACCCCCCAGGCCTCGTCTACAATGAGCAGTTCTTC
D: NA; size: NA; length: 13; V: TRBV11-1; J: TRBJ1-2; CDR3: CASSPDSNYGYTF; DNA: TGTGCCAGCAGTCCTGACAGTAACTATGGCTACACCTTC
D: NA; size: NA; length: 13; V: TRBV30; J: TRBJ1-3; CDR3: CAWSEGPGNTIYF; DNA: TGTGCCTGGAGTGAAGGTCCTGGAAACACCATATATTTT
D: NA; size: NA; length: 15; V: TRBV10-2; J: TRBJ2-3; CDR3: CASSEPTGVTDTQYF; DNA: TGCGCCAGCAGTGAACCCACTGGGGTCACAGATACGCAGTATTTT
D: NA; size: NA; length: 14; V: TRBV10-1; J: TRBJ2-7; CDR3: CASSVTGNGGEQYF; DNA: TGCGCCAGCAGCGTTACAGGGAACGGAGGCGAGCAGTACTTC
D: NA; size: NA; length: 14; V: TRBV6-6; J: TRBJ2-7; CDR3: CASSPRTAGDEQYF; DNA: TGTGCCAGCAGTCCCCGGACCGCCGGCGACGAGCAGTACTTC
D: NA; size: NA; length: 11; V: TRBV27; J: TRBJ1-1; CDR3: CASRRDTEAFF; DNA: TGTGCCAGCCGACGGGACACTGAAGCTTTCTTT
D: NA; size: NA; length: 13; V: TRBV10-3; J: TRBJ1-2; CDR3: CASSLGVNYGYTF; DNA: TGTGCCAGCAGTTTGGGAGTTAACTATGGCTACACCTTC
D: NA; size: NA; length: 13; V: TRBV5-1; J: TRBJ2-7; CDR3: CASSLGADYEQYF; DNA: TGCGCCAGCAGCTTGGGAGCGGACTACGAGCAGTACTTC
D: NA; size: NA; length: 15; V: TRBV15; J: TRBJ1-5; CDR3: CATSRESVSNQPQHF; DNA: TGTGCCACCAGCAGAGAATCCGTTAGCAATCAGCCCCAGCATTTT
D: TRBD1; size: once; length: 17; V: TRBV7-9; J: TRBJ2-5; CDR3: CASSIQTGTGGWKTQYF; DNA: TGTGCCAGCAGCATCCAGACGGGGACAGGGGGCTGGAAGACCCAGTACTTC
D: TRBD1; size: NA; length: 15; V: TRBV6-5; J: TRBJ2-7; CDR3: CASSSGQGNPYEQYF; DNA: TGTGCCAGCAGTTCGGGACAGGGCAACCCCTACGAGCAGTACTTC
D: NA; size: NA; length: 16; V: TRBV15; J: TRBJ2-2; CDR3: CATSPGGLKGSGELFF; DNA: TGTGCCACCAGCCCAGGAGGCCTTAAAGGATCCGGAGAGCTGTTTTTT
D: NA; size: NA; length: 12; V: TRBV9; J: TRBJ2-5; CDR3: CASSVGEETQYF; DNA: TGTGCCAGCAGCGTAGGGGAAGAGACCCAGTACTTC
D: NA; size: NA; length: 15; V: TRBV7-2; J: TRBJ2-3; CDR3: CASSPRDSPYVTQYF; DNA: TGTGCCAGCAGCCCCCGGGACTCCCCATATGTTACGCAGTATTTT
D: TRBD1; size: NA; length: 18; V: TRBV27; J: TRBJ2-2; CDR3: CASSQSRTGLLNTGELFF; DNA: TGTGCCAGCAGTCAGAGTCGGACAGGGCTACTTAACACCGGGGAGCTGTTTTTT
D: NA; size: few; length: 15; V: TRBV9; J: TRBJ1-5; CDR3: CASSVSPGSNQPQHF; DNA: TGTGCCAGCAGCGTCTCGCCGGGGAGCAATCAGCCCCAGCATTTT
D: TRBD1; size: NA; length: 15; V: TRBV7-9; J: TRBJ1-2; CDR3: CASSALGQGDFGYTF; DNA: TGTGCCAGCAGCGCCTTGGGACAGGGAGATTTTGGCTACACCTTC
D: TRBD1; size: NA; length: 13; V: TRBV6-5; J: TRBJ2-7; CDR3: CASSPDRAHEQYF; DNA: TGTGCCAGCAGTCCGGACAGGGCCCACGAGCAGTACTTC
D: TRBD2; size: NA; length: 15; V: TRBV13; J: TRBJ2-2; CDR3: CASSALAGAGGELFF; DNA: TGTGCCAGCAGCGCACTAGCGGGAGCTGGCGGGGAGCTGTTTTTT
D: NA; size: NA; length: 16; V: TRBV11-2; J: TRBJ2-3; CDR3: CASSLRQGGITDTQYF; DNA: TGTGCCAGCAGCTTACGACAAGGGGGGATCACAGATACGCAGTATTTT
D: TRBD1; size: NA; length: 15; V: TRBV6-5; J: TRBJ2-1; CDR3: CASSTPSGQYNEQFF; DNA: TGTGCCAGCAGTACCCCCTCGGGACAGTACAATGAGCAGTTCTTC
D: NA; size: NA; length: 16; V: TRBV18; J: TRBJ2-3; CDR3: CASSPPGGTPRNTQYF; DNA: TGTGCCAGCTCACCACCAGGAGGGACACCTCGGAATACGCAGTATTTT